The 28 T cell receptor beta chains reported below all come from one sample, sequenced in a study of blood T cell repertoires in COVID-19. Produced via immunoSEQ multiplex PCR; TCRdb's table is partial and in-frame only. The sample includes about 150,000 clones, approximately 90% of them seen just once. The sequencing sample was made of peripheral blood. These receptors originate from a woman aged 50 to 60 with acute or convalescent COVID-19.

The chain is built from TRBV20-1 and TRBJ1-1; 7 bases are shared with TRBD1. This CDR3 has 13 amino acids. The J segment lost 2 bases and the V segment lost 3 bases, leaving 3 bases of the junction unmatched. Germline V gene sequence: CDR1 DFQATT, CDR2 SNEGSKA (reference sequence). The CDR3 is CSASDRANTEAFF. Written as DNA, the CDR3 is TGCAGTGCTAGTGACAGGGCCAACACTGAAGCTTTCTTT.

CDR3 loop: CASSPRVNQETQYF. The CDR3 DNA reads as TGTGCCAGCAGCCCCCGGGTTAACCAAGAGACCCAGTACTTC. This chain connects TRBV5-8 to TRBJ2-5; no reliable D call. The length of the CDR3 is 14 residues. The germline V gene has CDR1 SGHTS and CDR2 YDEGEE. V lost 4 bases and J lost 0, with 10 bases in between.

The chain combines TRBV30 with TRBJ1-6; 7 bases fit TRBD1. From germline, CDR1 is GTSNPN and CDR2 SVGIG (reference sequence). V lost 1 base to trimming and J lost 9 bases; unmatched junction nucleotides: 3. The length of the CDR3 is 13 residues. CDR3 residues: CAWSAGGSSPLHF. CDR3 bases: TGTGCCTGGAGTGCAGGGGGATCTTCACCCCTCCACTTT.

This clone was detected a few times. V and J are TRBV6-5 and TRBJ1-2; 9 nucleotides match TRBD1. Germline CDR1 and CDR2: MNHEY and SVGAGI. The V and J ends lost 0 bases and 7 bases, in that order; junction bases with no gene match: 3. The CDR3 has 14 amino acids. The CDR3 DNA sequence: TGTGCCAGCAGTTACTCGACAGGGGGTCGTGGCTACACCTTC. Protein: CASSYSTGGRGYTF.

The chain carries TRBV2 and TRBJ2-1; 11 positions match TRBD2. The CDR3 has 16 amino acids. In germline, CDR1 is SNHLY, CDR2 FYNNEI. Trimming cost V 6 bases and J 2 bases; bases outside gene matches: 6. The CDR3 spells CASRATSGEPYNEQFF. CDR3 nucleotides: TGTGCCAGCAGGGCGACTAGCGGGGAACCCTACAATGAGCAGTTCTTC.

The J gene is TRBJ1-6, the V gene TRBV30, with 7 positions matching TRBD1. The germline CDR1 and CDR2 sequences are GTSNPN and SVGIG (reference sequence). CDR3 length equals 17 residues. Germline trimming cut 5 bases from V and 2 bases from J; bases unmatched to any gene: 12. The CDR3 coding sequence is TGTGCCTGGGGTAACCCCCGGGACAGACCCTATAATTCACCCCTCCACTTT. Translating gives CAWGNPRDRPYNSPLHF.

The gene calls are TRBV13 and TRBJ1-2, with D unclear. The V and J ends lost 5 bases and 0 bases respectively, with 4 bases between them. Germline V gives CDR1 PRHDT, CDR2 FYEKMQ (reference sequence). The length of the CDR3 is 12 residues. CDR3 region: CASSPSNYGYTF. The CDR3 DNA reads TGTGCCAGCAGCCCCTCTAACTATGGCTACACCTTC.

CDR3 region: CASRPGTLGGEKLFF. CDR3 bases: TGCGCCAGCAGACCAGGGACTCTCGGTGGGGAAAAACTGTTTTTT. V and J are TRBV5-1 and TRBJ1-4; tentatively, D is TRBD1 (5 bases). The germline V and J ends were trimmed by 5 bases and 8 bases, with 19 bases remaining between them. The CDR3 has 15 residues. Looked up from germline, CDR1 is SGHRS and CDR2 is YFSETQ.

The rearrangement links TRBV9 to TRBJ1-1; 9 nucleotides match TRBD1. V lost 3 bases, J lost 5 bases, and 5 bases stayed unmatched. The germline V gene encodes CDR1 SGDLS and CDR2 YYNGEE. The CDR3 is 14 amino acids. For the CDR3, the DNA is TGTGCCAGCAGCGGACAGGGGGGGATTACTGAAGCTTTCTTT. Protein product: CASSGQGGITEAFF.

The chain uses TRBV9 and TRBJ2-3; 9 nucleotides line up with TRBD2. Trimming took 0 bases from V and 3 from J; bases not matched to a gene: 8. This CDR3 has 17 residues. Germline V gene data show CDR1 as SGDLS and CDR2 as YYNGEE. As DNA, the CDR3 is TGTGCCAGCAGCGTAGGAGGCGGGGGGGCCAAAACAGATACGCAGTATTTT. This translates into CASSVGGGGAKTDTQYF.

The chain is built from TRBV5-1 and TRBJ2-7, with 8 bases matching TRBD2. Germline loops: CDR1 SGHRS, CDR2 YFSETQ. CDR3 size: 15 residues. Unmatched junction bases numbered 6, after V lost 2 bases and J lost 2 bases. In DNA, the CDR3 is TGCGCCAGCAGCTTTAGCGGGGCGGGCACCTACGAGCAGTACTTC. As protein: CASSFSGAGTYEQYF.

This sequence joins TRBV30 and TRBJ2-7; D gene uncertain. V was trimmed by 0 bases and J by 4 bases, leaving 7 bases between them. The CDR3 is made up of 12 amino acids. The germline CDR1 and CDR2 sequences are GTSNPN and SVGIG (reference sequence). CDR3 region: CAWSVTGYEQYF. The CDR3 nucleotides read TGTGCCTGGAGTGTTACCGGGTACGAGCAGTACTTC.

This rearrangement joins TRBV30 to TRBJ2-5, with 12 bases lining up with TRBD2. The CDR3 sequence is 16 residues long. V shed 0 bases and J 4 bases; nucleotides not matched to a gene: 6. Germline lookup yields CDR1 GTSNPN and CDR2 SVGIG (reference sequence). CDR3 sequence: CAWSVEPGLAGETQYF. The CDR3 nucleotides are TGTGCCTGGAGTGTGGAGCCGGGACTAGCGGGAGAGACCCAGTACTTC.

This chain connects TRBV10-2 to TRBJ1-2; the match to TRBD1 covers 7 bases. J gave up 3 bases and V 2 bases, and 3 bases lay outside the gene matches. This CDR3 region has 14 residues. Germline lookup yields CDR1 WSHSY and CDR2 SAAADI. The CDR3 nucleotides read TGCGCCAGCAGTGAGCCAGGGGGGTACTATGGCTACACCTTC. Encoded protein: CASSEPGGYYGYTF.

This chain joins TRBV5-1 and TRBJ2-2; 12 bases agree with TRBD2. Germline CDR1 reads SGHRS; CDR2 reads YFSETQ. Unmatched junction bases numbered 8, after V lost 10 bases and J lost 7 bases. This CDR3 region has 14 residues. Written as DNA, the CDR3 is TGCGCCTCTAGACTAGCGGGAGTCGGCGGGGAGCTGTTTTTT. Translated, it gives CASRLAGVGGELFF.

The CDR3 DNA sequence: TGTGCCTGGAGTGTAGGGGCAGAAGTAACTCCTAATGAAAAACTGTTTTTT. Protein product: CAWSVGAEVTPNEKLFF. The V and J genes are TRBV30 and TRBJ1-4, with a tentative D call TRBD1 (5 bases). With 0 bases removed from V and 3 bases from J, the gap between germline ends came to 17 bases. Germline lookup yields CDR1 GTSNPN and CDR2 SVGIG (reference sequence). The CDR3 is 17 residues long.

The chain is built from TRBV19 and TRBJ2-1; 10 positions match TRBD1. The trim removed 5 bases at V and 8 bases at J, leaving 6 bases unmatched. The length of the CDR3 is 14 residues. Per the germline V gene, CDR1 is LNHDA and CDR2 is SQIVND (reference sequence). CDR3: CASSPTGGLDEQFF. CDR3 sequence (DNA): TGTGCCAGTAGTCCGACAGGGGGCCTCGATGAGCAGTTCTTC.

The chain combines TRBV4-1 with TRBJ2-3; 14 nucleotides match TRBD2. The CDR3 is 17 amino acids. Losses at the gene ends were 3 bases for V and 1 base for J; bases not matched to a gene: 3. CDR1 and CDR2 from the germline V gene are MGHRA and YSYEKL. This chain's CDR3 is CASSQQGLAGGTDTQYF. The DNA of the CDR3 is TGCGCCAGCAGCCAGCAGGGACTAGCGGGGGGCACAGATACGCAGTATTTT.

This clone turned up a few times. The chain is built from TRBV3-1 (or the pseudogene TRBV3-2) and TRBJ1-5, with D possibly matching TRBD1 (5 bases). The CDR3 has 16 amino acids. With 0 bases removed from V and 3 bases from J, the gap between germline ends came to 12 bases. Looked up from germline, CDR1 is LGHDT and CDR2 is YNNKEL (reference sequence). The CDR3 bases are TGTGCCAGCAGCCAAGATCAGGGACTACTCAATCAGCCCCAGCATTTT. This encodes CASSQDQGLLNQPQHF.

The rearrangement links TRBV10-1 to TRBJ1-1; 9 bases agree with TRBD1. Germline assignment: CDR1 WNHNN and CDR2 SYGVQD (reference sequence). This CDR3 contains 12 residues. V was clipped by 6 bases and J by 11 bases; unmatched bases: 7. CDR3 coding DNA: TGCGCCAGCAGCGAAGGGACAGGGTACGCTTTCTTT. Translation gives CASSEGTGYAFF.

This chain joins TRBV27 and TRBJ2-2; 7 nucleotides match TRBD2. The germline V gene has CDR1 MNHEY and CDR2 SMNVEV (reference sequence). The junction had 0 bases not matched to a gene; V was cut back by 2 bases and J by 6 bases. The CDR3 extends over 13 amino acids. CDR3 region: CASSLRGAGELFF. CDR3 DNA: TGTGCCAGCAGTTTACGGGGGGCCGGGGAGCTGTTTTTT.

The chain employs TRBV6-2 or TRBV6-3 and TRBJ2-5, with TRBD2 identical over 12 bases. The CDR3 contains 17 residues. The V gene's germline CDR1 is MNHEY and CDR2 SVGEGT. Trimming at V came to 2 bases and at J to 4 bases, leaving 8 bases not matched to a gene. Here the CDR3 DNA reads TGTGCCAGCAGTTACCCGAGACTAGCGGGAGAAGGAGAGACCCAGTACTTC. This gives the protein CASSYPRLAGEGETQYF.

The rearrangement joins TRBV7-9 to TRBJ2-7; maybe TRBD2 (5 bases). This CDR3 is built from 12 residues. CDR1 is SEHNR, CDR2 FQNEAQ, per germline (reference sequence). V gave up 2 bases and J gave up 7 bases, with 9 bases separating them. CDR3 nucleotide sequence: TGTGCCAGCAGCTTAAGAGGGTTTGAGCAGTACTTC. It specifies CASSLRGFEQYF.

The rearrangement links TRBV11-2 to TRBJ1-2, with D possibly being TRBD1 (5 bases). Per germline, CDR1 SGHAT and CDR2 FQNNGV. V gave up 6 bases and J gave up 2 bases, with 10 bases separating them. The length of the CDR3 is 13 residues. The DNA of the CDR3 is TGTGCCAGCAGGCTAGGGGAAAACTATGGCTACACCTTC. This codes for CASRLGENYGYTF.

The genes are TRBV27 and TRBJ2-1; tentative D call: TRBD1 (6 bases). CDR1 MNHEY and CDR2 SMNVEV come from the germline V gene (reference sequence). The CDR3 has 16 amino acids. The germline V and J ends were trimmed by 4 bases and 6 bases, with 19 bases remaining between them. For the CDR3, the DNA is TGTGCCAGCAGTTCGCAGTACACAGGGAAAGTCAATGAGCAGTTCTTC. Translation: CASSSQYTGKVNEQFF.

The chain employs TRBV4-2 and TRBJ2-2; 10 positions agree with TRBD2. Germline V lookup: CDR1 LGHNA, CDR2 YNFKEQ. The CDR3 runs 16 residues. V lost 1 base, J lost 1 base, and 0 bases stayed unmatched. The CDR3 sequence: CASSQVAGGNTGELFF. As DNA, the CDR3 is TGTGCCAGCAGCCAAGTAGCGGGAGGGAACACCGGGGAGCTGTTTTTT.

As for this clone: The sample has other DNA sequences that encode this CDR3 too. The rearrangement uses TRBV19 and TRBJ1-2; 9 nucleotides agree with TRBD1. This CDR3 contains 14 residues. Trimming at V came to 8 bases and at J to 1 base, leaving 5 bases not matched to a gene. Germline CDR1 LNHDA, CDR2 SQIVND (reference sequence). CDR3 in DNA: TGTGCCAGTCGTCGACAGGGGGTTAACTATGGCTACACCTTC. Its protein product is CASRRQGVNYGYTF.

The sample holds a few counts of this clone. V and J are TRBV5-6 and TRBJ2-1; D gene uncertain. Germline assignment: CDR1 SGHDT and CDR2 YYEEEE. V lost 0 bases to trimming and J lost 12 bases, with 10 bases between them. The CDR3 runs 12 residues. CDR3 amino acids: CASSLASEMQFF. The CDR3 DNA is TGTGCCAGCAGCTTGGCAAGCGAGATGCAGTTCTTC.